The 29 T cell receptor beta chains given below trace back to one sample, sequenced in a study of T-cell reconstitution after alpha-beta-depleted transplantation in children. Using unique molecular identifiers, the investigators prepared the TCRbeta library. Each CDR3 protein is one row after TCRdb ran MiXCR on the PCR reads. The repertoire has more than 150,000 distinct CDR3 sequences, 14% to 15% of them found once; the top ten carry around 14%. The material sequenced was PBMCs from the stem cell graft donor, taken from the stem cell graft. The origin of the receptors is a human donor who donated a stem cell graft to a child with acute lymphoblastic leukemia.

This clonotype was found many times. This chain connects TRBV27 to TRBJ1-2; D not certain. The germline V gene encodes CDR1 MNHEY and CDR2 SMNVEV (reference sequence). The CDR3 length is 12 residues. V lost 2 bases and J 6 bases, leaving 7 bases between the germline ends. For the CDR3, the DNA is TGTGCCAGCAGTTTAGATGGGGATGGCTACACCTTC. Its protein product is CASSLDGDGYTF.

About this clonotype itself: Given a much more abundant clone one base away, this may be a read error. CDR3 loop: CASSFQDGRNEKLFF. The CDR3 nucleotides are TGTGCCAGCAGTTTTCAGGACGGACGAAATGAAAAACTGTTTTTT. The V gene is TRBV7-9, the J gene TRBJ1-4; D gene unclear. CDR1 is SEHNR, CDR2 FQNEAQ, per germline (reference sequence). The CDR3 has 15 residues. V was cut by 6 bases and J by 5 bases, with 16 bases left in between. Based on the CDR3 plus reference TRBV7-9 and TRBJ1-4, the full variable domain is DTGVSQNPRHKITKRGQNVTFRCDPISEHNRLYWYRQTLGQGPEFLTYFQNEAQLEKSRLLSDRFSAERPKGSFSTLEIQRTEQGDSAMYLCASSFQDGRNEKLFFGSGTQLSVL.

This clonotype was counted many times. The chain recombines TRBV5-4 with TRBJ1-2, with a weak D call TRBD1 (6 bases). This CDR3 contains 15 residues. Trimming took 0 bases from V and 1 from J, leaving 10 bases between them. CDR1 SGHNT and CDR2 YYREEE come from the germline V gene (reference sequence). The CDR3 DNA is TGTGCCAGCAGCTTGGACAGGGTTAATAACTATGGCTACACCTTC. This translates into CASSLDRVNNYGYTF.

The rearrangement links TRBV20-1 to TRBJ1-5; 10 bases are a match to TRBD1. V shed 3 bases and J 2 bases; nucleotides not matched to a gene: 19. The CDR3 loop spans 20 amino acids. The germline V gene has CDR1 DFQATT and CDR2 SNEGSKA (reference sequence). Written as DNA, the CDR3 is TGCAGTGCTAGTTTTCACCGGACGGGACAGGGGTCGTTGGGCAATCAGCCCCAGCATTTT. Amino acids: CSASFHRTGQGSLGNQPQHF.

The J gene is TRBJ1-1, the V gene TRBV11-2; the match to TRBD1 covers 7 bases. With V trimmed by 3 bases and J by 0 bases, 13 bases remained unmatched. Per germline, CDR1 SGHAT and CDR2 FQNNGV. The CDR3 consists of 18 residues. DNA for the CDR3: TGTGCCAGCAGCTTTCCTGACAGGGCCATAGGGGTGAACACTGAAGCTTTCTTT. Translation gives CASSFPDRAIGVNTEAFF.

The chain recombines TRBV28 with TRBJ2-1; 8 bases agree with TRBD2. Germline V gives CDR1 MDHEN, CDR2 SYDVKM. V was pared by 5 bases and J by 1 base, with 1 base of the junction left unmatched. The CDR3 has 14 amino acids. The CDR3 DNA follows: TGTGCCAGCAGTGTAGCGGGATCCTACAATGAGCAGTTCTTC. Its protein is CASSVAGSYNEQFF.

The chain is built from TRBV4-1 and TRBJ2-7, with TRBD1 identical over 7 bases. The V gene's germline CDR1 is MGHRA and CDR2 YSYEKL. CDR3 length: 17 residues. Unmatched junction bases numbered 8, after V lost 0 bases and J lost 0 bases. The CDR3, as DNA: TGCGCCAGCAGCCAAGAGCGGACAGGCTTTAGCTCCTACGAGCAGTACTTC. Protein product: CASSQERTGFSSYEQYF.

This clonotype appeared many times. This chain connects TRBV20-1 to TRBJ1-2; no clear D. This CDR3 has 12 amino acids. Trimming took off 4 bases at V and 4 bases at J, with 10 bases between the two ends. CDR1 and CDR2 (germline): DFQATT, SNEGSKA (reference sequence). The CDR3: CSATPAGYGYTF. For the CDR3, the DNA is TGCAGTGCTACCCCGGCGGGCTATGGCTACACCTTC.

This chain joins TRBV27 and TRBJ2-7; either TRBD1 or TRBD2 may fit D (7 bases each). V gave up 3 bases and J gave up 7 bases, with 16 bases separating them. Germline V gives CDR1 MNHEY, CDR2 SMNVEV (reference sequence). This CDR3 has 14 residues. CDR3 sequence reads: CASSFQGGGREQYF. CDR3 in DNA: TGTGCCAGCAGTTTCCAGGGGGGGGGAAGGGAGCAGTACTTC.

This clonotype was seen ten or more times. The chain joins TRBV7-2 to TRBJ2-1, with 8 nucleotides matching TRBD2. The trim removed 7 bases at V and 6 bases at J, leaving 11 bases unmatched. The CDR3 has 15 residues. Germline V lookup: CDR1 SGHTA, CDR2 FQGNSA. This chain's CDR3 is CASTPTGTRANEQFF. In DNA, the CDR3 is TGTGCCAGCACCCCGACCGGGACTAGGGCCAATGAGCAGTTCTTC.

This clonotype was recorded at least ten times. The CDR3 reads CASSPQGDNEKLFF. DNA for the CDR3: TGTGCCAGCAGCCCGCAGGGGGACAATGAAAAACTGTTTTTT. The chain has TRBV7-6 and TRBJ1-4, with 7 nucleotides matching TRBD1. The CDR3 has 14 amino acids. Germline-derived CDR1 and CDR2 are SGHVS and FNYEAQ. V lost 5 bases, J lost 5 bases, and 5 bases stayed unmatched.

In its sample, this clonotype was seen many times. This chain's CDR3 is CASSEPRTENTEAFF. CDR3 DNA: TGCGCCAGCAGTGAGCCTAGGACCGAGAACACTGAAGCTTTCTTT. The chain has TRBV10-2 and TRBJ1-1; no definite D call. Germline CDR1 reads WSHSY; CDR2 reads SAAADI. Deletions cut 2 bases from V and 1 base from J, with 11 bases between. The CDR3 runs 15 residues.

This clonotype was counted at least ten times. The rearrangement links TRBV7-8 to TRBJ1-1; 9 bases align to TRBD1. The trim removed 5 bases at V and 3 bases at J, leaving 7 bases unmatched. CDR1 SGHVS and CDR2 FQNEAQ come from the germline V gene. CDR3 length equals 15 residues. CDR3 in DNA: TGTGCCAGCAGCCTAACAGGGGGCCTATACACTGAAGCTTTCTTT. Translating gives CASSLTGGLYTEAFF.

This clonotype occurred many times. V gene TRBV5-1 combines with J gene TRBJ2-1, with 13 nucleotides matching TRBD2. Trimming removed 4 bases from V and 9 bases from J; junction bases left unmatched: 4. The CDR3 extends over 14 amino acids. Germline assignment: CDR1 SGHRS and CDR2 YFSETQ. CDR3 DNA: TGCGCCAGCAGCGAGGGACTAGCGGGACTTGAGCAGTTCTTC. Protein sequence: CASSEGLAGLEQFF. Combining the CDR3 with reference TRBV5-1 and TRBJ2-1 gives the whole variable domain KAGVTQTPRYLIKTRGQQVTLSCSPISGHRSVSWYQQTPGQGLQFLFEYFSETQRNKGNFPGRFSGRQFSNSRSEMNVSTLELGDSALYLCASSEGLAGLEQFFGPGTRLTVL.

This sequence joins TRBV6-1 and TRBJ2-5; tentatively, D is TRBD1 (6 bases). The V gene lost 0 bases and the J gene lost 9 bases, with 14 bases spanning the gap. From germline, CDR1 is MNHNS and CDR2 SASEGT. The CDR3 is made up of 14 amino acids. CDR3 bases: TGTGCCAGCAGTGAAGCGGGGGCGGAAGGGGCCCAGTACTTC. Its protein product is CASSEAGAEGAQYF.

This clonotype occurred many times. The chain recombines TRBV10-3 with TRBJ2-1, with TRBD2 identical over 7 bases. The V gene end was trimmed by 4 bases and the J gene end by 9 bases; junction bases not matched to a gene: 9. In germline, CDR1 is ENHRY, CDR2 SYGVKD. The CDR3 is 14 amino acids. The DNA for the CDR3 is TGTGCCATCAGTGTATTAGCGGGCTGGGGTGAGCAGTTCTTC. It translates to CAISVLAGWGEQFF.

CDR3: CASRELVGSNQPQHF. The CDR3 DNA is TGTGCCAGCAGGGAACTTGTGGGAAGCAATCAGCCCCAGCATTTT. The chain is built from TRBV28 and TRBJ1-5; no firm D call. This CDR3 is built from 15 residues. V was cut by 6 bases and J by 1 base, with 13 bases left in between. Germline CDR1 and CDR2: MDHEN and SYDVKM.

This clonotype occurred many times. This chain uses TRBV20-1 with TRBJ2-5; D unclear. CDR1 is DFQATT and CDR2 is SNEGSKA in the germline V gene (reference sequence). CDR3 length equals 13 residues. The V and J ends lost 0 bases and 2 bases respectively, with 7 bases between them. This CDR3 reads CSARDPGQETQYF. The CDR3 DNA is TGCAGTGCTAGAGACCCTGGGCAAGAGACCCAGTACTTC.

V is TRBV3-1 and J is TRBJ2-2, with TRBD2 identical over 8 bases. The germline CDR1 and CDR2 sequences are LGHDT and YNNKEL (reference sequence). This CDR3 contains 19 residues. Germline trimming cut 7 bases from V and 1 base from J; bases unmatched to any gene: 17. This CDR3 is CASTRRGSIAGQNTGELFF. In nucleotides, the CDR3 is TGTGCCAGCACCCGGAGGGGGTCCATAGCGGGACAGAACACCGGGGAGCTGTTTTTT.

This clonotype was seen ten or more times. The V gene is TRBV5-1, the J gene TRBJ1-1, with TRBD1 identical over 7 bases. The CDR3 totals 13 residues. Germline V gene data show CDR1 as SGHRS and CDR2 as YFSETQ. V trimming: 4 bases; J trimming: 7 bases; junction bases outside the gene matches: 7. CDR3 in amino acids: CASSPGQESEAFF. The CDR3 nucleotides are TGCGCCAGCAGCCCAGGACAGGAAAGTGAAGCTTTCTTT.

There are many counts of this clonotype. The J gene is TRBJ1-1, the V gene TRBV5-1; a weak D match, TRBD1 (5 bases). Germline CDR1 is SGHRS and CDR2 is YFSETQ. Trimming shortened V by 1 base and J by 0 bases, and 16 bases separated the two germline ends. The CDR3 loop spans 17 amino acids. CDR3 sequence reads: CASSLPHGQGLNTEAFF. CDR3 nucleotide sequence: TGCGCCAGCAGCTTGCCCCATGGGCAGGGACTGAACACTGAAGCTTTCTTT.

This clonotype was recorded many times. The chain's CDR3 is CSARNFEKMTQETQYF. In nucleotides, the CDR3 is TGCAGTGCTAGAAACTTCGAGAAAATGACACAAGAGACCCAGTACTTC. The gene calls are TRBV20-1 and TRBJ2-5; D is unresolved. CDR1 and CDR2 (germline): DFQATT, SNEGSKA (reference sequence). V dropped 2 bases and J dropped 2 bases, with 18 bases sitting between them. The CDR3 is 16 amino acids.

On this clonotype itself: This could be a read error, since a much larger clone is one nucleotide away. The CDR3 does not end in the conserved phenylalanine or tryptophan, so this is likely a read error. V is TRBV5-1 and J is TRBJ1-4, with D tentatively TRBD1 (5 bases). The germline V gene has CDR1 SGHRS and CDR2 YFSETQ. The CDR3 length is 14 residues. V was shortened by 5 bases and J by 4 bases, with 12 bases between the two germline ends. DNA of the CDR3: TGCGCCAGCAGGTGGGGCAGTCTTAATGAAAAACTGTTTATT. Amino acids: CASRWGSLNEKLFI.

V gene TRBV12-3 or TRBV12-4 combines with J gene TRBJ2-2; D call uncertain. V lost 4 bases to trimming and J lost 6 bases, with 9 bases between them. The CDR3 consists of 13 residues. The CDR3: CASSSVAPGELFF. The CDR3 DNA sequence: TGTGCCAGCAGTTCCGTAGCCCCCGGGGAGCTGTTTTTT.

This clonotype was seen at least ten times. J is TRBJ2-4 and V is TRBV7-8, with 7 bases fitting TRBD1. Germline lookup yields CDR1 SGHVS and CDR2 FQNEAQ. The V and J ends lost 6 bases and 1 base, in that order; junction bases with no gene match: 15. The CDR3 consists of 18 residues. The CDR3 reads CASSRGQKSWEAKNIQYF. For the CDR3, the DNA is TGTGCCAGCAGTCGGGGACAGAAAAGTTGGGAGGCCAAAAACATTCAGTACTTC.

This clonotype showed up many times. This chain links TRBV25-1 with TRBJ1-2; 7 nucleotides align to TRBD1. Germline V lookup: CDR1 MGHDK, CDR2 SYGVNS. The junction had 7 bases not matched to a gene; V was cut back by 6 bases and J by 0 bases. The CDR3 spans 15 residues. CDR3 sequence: CASSATGLANYGYTF. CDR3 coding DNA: TGTGCCAGCAGCGCGACAGGGTTAGCTAACTATGGCTACACCTTC.

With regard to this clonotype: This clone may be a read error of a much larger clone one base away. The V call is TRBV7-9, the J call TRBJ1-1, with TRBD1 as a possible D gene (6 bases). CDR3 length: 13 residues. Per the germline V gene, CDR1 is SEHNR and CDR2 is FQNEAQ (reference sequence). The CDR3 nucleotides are TGTGCCAGCAGCTTCACAGGGAACCCTGAAGCTTTCTTT. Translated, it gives CASSFTGNPEAFF.

Here the CDR3 DNA reads TGTGCCAGCAGTAAAGGACTAGCGGGAGGCTGGGGGGGGAATGAGCAGTTCTTC. It is translated as CASSKGLAGGWGGNEQFF. This chain connects TRBV7-8 to TRBJ2-1; 14 bases map to TRBD2. The CDR3 length is 18 residues. Per the germline V gene, CDR1 is SGHVS and CDR2 is FQNEAQ. V shed 6 bases, J shed 7 bases, and the junction held 14 bases outside the gene matches.

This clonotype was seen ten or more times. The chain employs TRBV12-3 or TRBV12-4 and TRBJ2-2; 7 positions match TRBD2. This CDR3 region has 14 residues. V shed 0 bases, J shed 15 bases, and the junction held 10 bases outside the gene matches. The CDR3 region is CASSLASLAVRLFF. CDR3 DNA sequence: TGTGCCAGCAGTTTAGCCTCCCTAGCGGTGAGGTTGTTTTTT.